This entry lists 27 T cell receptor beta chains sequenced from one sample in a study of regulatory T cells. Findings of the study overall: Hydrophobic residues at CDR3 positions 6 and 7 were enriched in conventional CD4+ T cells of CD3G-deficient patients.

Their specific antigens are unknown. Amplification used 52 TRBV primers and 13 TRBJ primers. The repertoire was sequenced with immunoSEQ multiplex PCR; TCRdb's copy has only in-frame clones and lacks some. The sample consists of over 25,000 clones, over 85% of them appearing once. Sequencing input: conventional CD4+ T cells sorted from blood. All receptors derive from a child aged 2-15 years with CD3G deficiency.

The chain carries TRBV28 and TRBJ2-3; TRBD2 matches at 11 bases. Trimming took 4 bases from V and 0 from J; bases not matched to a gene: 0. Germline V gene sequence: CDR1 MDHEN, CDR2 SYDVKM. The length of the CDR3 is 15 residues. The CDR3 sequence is CASSWTSGSTDTQYF. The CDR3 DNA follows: TGTGCCAGCAGTTGGACTAGCGGGAGCACAGATACGCAGTATTTT.

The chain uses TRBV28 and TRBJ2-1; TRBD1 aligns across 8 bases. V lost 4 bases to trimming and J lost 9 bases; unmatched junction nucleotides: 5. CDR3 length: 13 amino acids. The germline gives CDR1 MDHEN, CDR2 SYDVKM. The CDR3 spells CASSSAGGLEQFF. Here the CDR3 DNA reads TGTGCCAGCAGTTCGGCAGGGGGCCTTGAGCAGTTCTTC.

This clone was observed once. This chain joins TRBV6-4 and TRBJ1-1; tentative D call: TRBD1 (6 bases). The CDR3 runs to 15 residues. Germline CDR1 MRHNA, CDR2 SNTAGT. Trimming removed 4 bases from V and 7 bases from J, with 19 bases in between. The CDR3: CASSGFRDMDYEAFF. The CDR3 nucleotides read TGTGCCAGCAGTGGGTTCCGGGACATGGACTATGAAGCTTTCTTT.

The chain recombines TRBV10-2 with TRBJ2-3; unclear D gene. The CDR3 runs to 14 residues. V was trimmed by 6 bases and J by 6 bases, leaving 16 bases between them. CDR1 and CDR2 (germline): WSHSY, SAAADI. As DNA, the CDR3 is TGCGCCAGCAGACCCGACACGGATCGGGATACGCAGTATTTT. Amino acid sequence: CASRPDTDRDTQYF.

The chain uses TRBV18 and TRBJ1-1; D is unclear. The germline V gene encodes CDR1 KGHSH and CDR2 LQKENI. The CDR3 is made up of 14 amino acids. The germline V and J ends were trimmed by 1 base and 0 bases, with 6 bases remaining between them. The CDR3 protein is CASSPQGLNTEAFF. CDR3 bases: TGTGCCAGCTCACCACAGGGTCTGAACACTGAAGCTTTCTTT.

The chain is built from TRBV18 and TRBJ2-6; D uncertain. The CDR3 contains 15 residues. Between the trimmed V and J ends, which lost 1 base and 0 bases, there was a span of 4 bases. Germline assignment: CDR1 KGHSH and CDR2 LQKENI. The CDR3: CASSPRISGANVLTF. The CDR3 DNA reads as TGTGCCAGCTCACCACGGATCTCTGGGGCCAACGTCCTGACTTTC.

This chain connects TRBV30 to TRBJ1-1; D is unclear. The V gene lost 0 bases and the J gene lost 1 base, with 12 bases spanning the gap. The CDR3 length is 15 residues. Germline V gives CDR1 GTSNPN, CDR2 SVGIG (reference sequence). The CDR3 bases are TGTGCCTGGAGTGTACGGGCTACCCAGAACACTGAAGCTTTCTTT. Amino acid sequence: CAWSVRATQNTEAFF.

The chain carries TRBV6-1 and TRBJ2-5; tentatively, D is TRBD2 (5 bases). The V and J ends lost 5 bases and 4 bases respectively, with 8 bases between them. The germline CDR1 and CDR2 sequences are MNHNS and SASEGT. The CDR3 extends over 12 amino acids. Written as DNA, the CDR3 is TGTGCCAGCAGTTGGGCGGGAGAGACCCAGTACTTC. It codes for CASSWAGETQYF.

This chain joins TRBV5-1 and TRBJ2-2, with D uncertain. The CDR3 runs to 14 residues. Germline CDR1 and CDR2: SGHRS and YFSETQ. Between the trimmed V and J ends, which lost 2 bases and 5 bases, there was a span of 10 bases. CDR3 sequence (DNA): TGCGCCAGCAGCTTTGAAGTGGAAACCGGGGAGCTGTTTTTT. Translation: CASSFEVETGELFF.

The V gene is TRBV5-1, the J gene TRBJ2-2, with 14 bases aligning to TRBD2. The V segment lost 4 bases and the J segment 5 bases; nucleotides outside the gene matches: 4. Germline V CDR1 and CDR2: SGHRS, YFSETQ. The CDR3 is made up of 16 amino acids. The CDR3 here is CASSGGTSGRTGELFF. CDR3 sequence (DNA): TGCGCCAGCAGCGGGGGGACTAGCGGGAGAACCGGGGAGCTGTTTTTT.

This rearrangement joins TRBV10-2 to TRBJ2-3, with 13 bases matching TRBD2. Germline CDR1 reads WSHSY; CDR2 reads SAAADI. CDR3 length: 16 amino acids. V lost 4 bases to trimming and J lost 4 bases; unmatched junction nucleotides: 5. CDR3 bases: TGCGCCAGCAGTGGGACTAGCGGGAGTGGGGCAGATACGCAGTATTTT. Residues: CASSGTSGSGADTQYF.

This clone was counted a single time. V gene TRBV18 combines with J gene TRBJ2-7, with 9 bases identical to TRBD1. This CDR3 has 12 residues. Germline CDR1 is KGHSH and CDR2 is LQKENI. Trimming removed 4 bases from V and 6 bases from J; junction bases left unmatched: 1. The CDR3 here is CASSLGQGEQYF. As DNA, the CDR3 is TGTGCCAGCTCACTGGGACAGGGCGAGCAGTACTTC.

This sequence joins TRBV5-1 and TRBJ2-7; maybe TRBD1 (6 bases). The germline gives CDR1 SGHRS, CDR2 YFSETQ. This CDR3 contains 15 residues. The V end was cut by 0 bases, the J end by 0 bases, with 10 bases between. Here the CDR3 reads CASSLGDRSSYEQYF. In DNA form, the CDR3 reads TGCGCCAGCAGCTTGGGTGACAGGAGCTCCTACGAGCAGTACTTC.

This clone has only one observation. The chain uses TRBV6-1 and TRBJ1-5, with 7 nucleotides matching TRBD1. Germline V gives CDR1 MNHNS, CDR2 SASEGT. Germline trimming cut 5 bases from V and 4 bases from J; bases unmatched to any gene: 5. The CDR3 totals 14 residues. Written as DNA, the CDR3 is TGTGCCAGCAGTAAAGTACAGGGGAATCAGCCCCAGCATTTT. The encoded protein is CASSKVQGNQPQHF.

CDR3: CASSKGPKDNQPQHF. The CDR3 nucleotides are TGTGCCAGCAGCAAAGGTCCCAAGGATAATCAGCCCCAGCATTTT. The V call is TRBV21-1, the J call TRBJ1-5. TRBV21-1 is shown as a pseudogene. The CDR3 is 15 amino acids.

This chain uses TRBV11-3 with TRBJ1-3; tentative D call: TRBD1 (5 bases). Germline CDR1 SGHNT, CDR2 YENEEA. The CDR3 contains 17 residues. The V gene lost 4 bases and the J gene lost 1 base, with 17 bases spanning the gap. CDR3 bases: TGTGCCAGCAGCTCCAACCCCAGGGTAAGGTCTGGAAACACCATATATTTT. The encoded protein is CASSSNPRVRSGNTIYF.

As DNA, the CDR3 is TGCGCCAGCAGCCCCAATGAGAAGGGGTTGAGGGAGCAGTACTTC. Its protein is CASSPNEKGLREQYF. The rearrangement links TRBV5-1 to TRBJ2-7, with a tentative D call TRBD1 (5 bases). Trimming cost V 4 bases and J 7 bases, with 21 bases left between them. Germline CDR1 and CDR2: SGHRS and YFSETQ. The CDR3 loop spans 15 amino acids. Full variable domain (rest looked up from reference TRBV5-1 and TRBJ2-7): KAGVTQTPRYLIKTRGQQVTLSCSPISGHRSVSWYQQTPGQGLQFLFEYFSETQRNKGNFPGRFSGRQFSNSRSEMNVSTLELGDSALYLCASSPNEKGLREQYFGPGTRLTVT.

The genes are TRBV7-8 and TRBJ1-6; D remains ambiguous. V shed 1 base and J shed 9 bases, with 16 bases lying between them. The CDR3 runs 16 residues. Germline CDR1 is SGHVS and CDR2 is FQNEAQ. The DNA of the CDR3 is TGTGCCAGCAGCTTAGTGGCCCTCCGGTGGGGTTCACCCCTCCACTTT. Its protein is CASSLVALRWGSPLHF.

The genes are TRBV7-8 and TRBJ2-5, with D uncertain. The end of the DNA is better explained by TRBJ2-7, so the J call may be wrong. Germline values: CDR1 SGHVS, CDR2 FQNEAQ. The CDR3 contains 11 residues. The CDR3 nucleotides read TGTGCCAGCAGCCGCCACTACGAGCAGTACTTC. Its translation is CASSRHYEQYF.

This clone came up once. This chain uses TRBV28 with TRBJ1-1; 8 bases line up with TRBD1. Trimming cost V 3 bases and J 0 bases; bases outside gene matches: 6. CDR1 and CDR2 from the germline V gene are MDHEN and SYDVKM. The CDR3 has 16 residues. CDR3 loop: CASSFARDRLNTEAFF. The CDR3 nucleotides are TGTGCCAGCAGTTTCGCGAGGGACAGGCTGAACACTGAAGCTTTCTTT.

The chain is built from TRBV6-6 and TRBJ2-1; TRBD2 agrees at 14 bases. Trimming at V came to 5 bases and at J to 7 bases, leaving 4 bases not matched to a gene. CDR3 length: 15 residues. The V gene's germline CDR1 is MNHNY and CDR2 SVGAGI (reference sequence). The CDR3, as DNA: TGTGCCAGCAGTCCCGGGACTAGCGGGAGAAATGAGCAGTTCTTC. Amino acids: CASSPGTSGRNEQFF.

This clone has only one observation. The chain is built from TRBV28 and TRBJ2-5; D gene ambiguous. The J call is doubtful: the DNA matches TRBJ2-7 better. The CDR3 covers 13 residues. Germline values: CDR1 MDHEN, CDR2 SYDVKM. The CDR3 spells CASSPSTSYEQYF. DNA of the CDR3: TGTGCCAGCAGTCCCTCGACCTCCTACGAGCAGTACTTC.

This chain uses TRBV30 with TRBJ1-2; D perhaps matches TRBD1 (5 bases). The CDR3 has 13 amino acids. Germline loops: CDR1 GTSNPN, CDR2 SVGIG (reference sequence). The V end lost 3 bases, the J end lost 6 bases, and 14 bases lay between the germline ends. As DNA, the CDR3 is TGTGCCTGGAGCCTCGGGGCAGGGAATGGCTACACCTTC. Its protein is CAWSLGAGNGYTF. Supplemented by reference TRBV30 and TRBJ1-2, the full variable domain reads SQTIHQWPATLVQPVGSPLSLECTVEGTSNPNLYWYRQAAGRGLQLLFYSVGIGQISSEVPQNLSASRPQDRQFILSSKKLLLSDSGFYLCAWSLGAGNGYTFGSGTRLTVV.

The CDR3 region is CASSSPTGELFF. The CDR3 region has the DNA TGTGCCAGCAGCTCACCCACCGGGGAGCTGTTTTTT. The V and J genes are TRBV28 and TRBJ2-2; D uncertain. V lost 6 bases and J 4 bases, leaving 6 bases between the germline ends. CDR3 length: 12 amino acids. Looked up from germline, CDR1 is MDHEN and CDR2 is SYDVKM. Filled out from reference TRBV28 and TRBJ2-2, the complete variable domain reads DVKVTQSSRYLVKRTGEKVFLECVQDMDHENMFWYRQDPGLGLRLIYFSYDVKMKEKGDIPEGYSVSREKKERFSLILESASTNQTSMYLCASSSPTGELFFGEGSRLTVL.

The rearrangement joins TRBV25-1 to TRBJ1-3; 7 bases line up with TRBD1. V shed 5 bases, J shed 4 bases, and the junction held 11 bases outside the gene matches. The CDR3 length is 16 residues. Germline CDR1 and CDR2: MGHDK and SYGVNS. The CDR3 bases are TGTGCCAGCAGTTTTAGGGGGCGCAGACCCGGAAACACCATATATTTT. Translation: CASSFRGRRPGNTIYF.

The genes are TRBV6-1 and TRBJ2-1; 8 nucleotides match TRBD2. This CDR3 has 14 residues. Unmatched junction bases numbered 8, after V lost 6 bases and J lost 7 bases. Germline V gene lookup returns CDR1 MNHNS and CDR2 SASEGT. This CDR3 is CASRRLAGGNEQFF. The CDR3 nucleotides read TGTGCCAGCAGGCGCCTAGCGGGTGGAAATGAGCAGTTCTTC.

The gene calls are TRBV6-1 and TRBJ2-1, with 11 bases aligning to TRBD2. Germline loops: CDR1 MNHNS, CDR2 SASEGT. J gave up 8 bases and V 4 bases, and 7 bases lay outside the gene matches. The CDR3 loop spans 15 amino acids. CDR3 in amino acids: CASSARTSGSYEQFF. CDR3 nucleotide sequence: TGTGCCAGCAGTGCCCGAACTAGCGGGAGTTATGAGCAGTTCTTC.